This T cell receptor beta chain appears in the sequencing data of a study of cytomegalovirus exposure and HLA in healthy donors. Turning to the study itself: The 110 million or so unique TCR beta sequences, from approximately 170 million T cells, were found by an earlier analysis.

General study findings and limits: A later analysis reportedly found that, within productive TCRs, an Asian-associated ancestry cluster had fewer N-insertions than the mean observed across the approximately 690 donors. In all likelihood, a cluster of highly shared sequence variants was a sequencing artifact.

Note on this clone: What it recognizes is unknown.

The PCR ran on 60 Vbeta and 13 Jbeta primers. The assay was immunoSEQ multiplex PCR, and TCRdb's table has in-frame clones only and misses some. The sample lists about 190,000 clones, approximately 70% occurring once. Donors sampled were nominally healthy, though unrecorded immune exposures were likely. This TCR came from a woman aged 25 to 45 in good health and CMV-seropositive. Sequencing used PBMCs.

The CDR3 sequence: CASSPSDSNYGYTF. The DNA for the CDR3 is TGTGCCAGCTCACCATCTGACAGTAACTATGGCTACACCTTC. The rearrangement links TRBV18 to TRBJ1-2, with D possibly TRBD1 on 5 matching bases. CDR1 KGHSH and CDR2 LQKENI come from the germline V gene. V was pared by 2 bases and J by 1 base, with 8 bases between. The CDR3 has 14 residues.